The rows below give T cell receptor beta chains drawn from one sample of a study of T cell responses to AZD1222 COVID-19 vaccine. Clones were read by immunoSEQ multiplex PCR, and TCRdb kept only the in-frame ones, dropping some. The table shows 90,000 to 120,000 clones, with roughly nine tenths occurring only once. Source: peripheral blood, taken on day 0 of AZD1222 vaccination. The receptors shown here come from an adult in good health. CDR3s leave out the opening cysteine and the closing phenylalanine or tryptophan. The order of the fields is D gene, J gene, V gene, CDR3 protein. The D gene is left open where the match is weak.

TRBD1,TRBJ2-7,TRBV19,ASSIGQATYEQY
TRBD2,TRBJ2-5,TRBV19,ASSPRGGLETQY
.,TRBJ1-4,TRBV20-1,SASRLGDGENEKLF
.,TRBJ2-5,TRBV7-9,ASSSPSRRANQETQY
.,TRBJ2-7,TRBV3-1/TRBV3-2,ASSHAVTHEQY
TRBD2,TRBJ2-7,TRBV7-2,ASSLKTSGVFEQY
.,TRBJ2-1,TRBV4-3,ASSQVGGDNEQF
TRBD1,TRBJ1-1,TRBV2,ASRQGESTEAF
TRBD1,TRBJ2-2,TRBV18,ASSPMPGQGAGELF
.,TRBJ1-2,TRBV9,ASSLSRLNYGYT
.,TRBJ1-1,TRBV30,AWSVPGNTEAF
.,TRBJ2-2,TRBV28,ASTVSWAPTRTGELF
TRBD1,TRBJ2-4,TRBV7-2,ASSEHRGSAGIQY
.,TRBJ2-1,TRBV9,ASSVAVGFSYNEQF
TRBD2,TRBJ2-1,TRBV2,ASSEEVLAANEQF
.,TRBJ1-2,TRBV5-4,ASSPYGANYGYT